This T cell receptor beta chain was recorded in a study of siplizumab effects on memory and regulatory T cells. Study-level results: The naive T cell population seemed more diverse than memory cells and seemed a major contributor to the alloresponse.

The repertoire was sequenced with immunoSEQ multiplex PCR; TCRdb's copy has only in-frame clones and lacks some. The sample lists some 96,000 clones; 80% to 95% were seen once. The germline CDR1 and CDR2 sequences are KGHSH and LQKENI. This CDR3 region has 14 residues. V was cut by 3 bases and J by 5 bases, with 13 bases left in between. Worth noting for this clone: As yet, its antigen is unknown.

Material for sequencing was CD4+ T cells sorted from blood. The V and J genes are TRBV18 and TRBJ1-1; a possible D gene is TRBD1 (5 bases). This receptor was taken from a human donor in good health. The CDR3 DNA reads TGTGCCAGCTCACCGTGGGGGGTTAGTACTGAAGCTTTCTTT. Its protein product is CASSPWGVSTEAFF.